Shown below are 17 T cell receptor beta chains from a single sample sequenced in a study of T cells in Graves' hyperthyroidism and ophthalmopathy. Amplified regions were TCR beta CDR3 sequences from RNA transcripts. Using the HTBI primer set, a first-round RT-PCR was run on the TCR CDR3. MiXCR, run by TCRdb on the multiplex PCR reads, gives a single entry per CDR3 protein. The sample lists 80,000 to 100,000 distinct CDR3 sequences; roughly 40% were seen once. The sequencing input was peripheral blood or thyroid tissue (not recorded which). All receptors derive from a woman in her 30s with Graves' hyperthyroidism.

This clonotype was observed many times. V gene TRBV7-9 combines with J gene TRBJ1-3, with D hard to call. The V gene lost 2 bases and the J gene lost 3 bases, with 14 bases spanning the gap. The CDR3 covers 16 residues. The germline V gene has CDR1 SEHNR and CDR2 FQNEAQ (reference sequence). The CDR3 DNA sequence: TGTGCCAGCAGCTTATCCGGTAGAAGGGTTGGAAACACCATATATTTT. Its translation: CASSLSGRRVGNTIYF.

V gene TRBV28 combines with J gene TRBJ1-5; possible D gene TRBD1, 5 bases. CDR1 and CDR2 (germline): MDHEN, SYDVKM. This CDR3 comprises 15 residues. V was clipped by 6 bases and J by 3 bases, with 15 bases between them. CDR3 loop: CASRSGGGVNQPQHF. CDR3 nucleotide sequence: TGTGCCAGCAGATCGGGCGGGGGTGTCAATCAGCCCCAGCATTTT.

The genes are TRBV4-2 and TRBJ1-5, with D maybe TRBD1 (5 bases). CDR1 is LGHNA, CDR2 YNFKEQ, per germline. The CDR3 sequence is 14 residues long. The germline V and J ends were trimmed by 3 bases and 4 bases, with 10 bases remaining between them. In nucleotides, the CDR3 is TGTGCCAGCAGCCACGGGACCTGGAATCAGCCCCAGCATTTT. It translates to CASSHGTWNQPQHF.

This clonotype showed up many times. J is TRBJ2-7 and V is TRBV6-6, with D perhaps TRBD2 (5 bases). V was clipped by 4 bases and J by 5 bases, with 12 bases between them. Looked up from germline, CDR1 is MNHNY and CDR2 is SVGAGI (reference sequence). The CDR3 loop spans 13 amino acids. The CDR3 reads CASSSWPGDEQYF. The CDR3 nucleotides read TGTGCCAGCAGTTCTTGGCCCGGGGACGAGCAGTACTTC.

This clonotype was seen once. One junction end does not reproduce the germline sequence, and a read error may be involved. V gene TRBV5-8 combines with J gene TRBJ1-1; perhaps TRBD1 as D (6 bases). CDR1 and CDR2 from the germline V gene are SGHTS and YDEGEE. This CDR3 is 16 amino acids long. CDR3 sequence reads: CASSHLAGQGGTEAFF. CDR3 nucleotides: TGCGCCAGCAGCCACCTGGCGGGTCAAGGGGGCACTGAAGCTTTCTTT.

This clonotype was recorded at least ten times. The chain joins TRBV5-6 to TRBJ1-2, with D unclear. This CDR3 spans 12 amino acids. The germline V gene encodes CDR1 SGHDT and CDR2 YYEEEE. V shed 0 bases and J shed 8 bases, with 8 bases lying between them. The DNA of the CDR3 is TGTGCCAGCAGCTTGGCCTTTACCGGCTACACCTTC. Its translation: CASSLAFTGYTF.

This clonotype was observed many times. The chain couples TRBV6-5 to TRBJ1-1, with D uncertain. This CDR3 contains 13 residues. The V gene's germline CDR1 is MNHEY and CDR2 SVGAGI. V was trimmed by 5 bases and J by 1 base, leaving 8 bases between them. The CDR3 here is CASSVFKNTEAFF. The DNA for the CDR3 is TGTGCCAGCAGTGTCTTCAAGAACACTGAAGCTTTCTTT.

This clonotype was recorded many times. The chain employs TRBV28 and TRBJ2-7, with D possibly being TRBD1 (6 bases). CDR1 is MDHEN, CDR2 SYDVKM, per germline. The CDR3 is made up of 14 amino acids. V lost 5 bases to trimming and J lost 6 bases, with 17 bases between them. DNA of the CDR3: TGTGCCAGCAGTCCGTTGGACAGCTACCCCGAGCAGTACTTC. Translation: CASSPLDSYPEQYF.

This clonotype was counted only a few times. Because it lacks the conserved phenylalanine or tryptophan at the end, this CDR3 is likely a read error. The chain links TRBV5-1 to TRBJ1-2; D not resolved. This CDR3 region has 14 residues. Germline V gene data show CDR1 as SGHRS and CDR2 as YFSETQ. The CDR3 loop is CASSLDGANYGYTS. The CDR3 nucleotides are TGTGCCAGCAGCTTGGACGGAGCTAACTATGGCTACACCTCC.

This clonotype occurred many times. The chain carries TRBV20-1 and TRBJ2-7; 12 bases map to TRBD2. The germline V gene has CDR1 DFQATT and CDR2 SNEGSKA (reference sequence). The CDR3 spans 13 residues. The V and J ends lost 5 bases and 4 bases, in that order; junction bases with no gene match: 3. The CDR3 nucleotides are TGCAGTGCTGCAGGACTAGCGGGGTACGAGCAGTACTTC. Amino acid sequence: CSAAGLAGYEQYF.

This clonotype was detected ten times or more. CDR3 protein: CASASGSGDTGELFF. CDR3 DNA: TGCGCCAGCGCTAGCGGGAGCGGGGACACCGGGGAGCTGTTTTTT. The chain has TRBV5-1 and TRBJ2-2; 10 nucleotides align to TRBD2. The V gene end was trimmed by 7 bases and the J gene end by 3 bases; junction bases not matched to a gene: 6. Germline V gives CDR1 SGHRS, CDR2 YFSETQ. The CDR3 runs to 15 residues.

In this sample, this clonotype turned up many times. The J gene is TRBJ2-3, the V gene TRBV20-1; either TRBD1 or TRBD2 may fit D (6 bases each). This CDR3 has 14 residues. Trimming removed 3 bases from V and 8 bases from J, with 18 bases in between. From germline, CDR1 is DFQATT and CDR2 SNEGSKA (reference sequence). The CDR3 loop is CSASRDPGGGTQYF. The CDR3 DNA sequence: TGCAGTGCTAGCCGGGATCCCGGAGGGGGTACGCAGTATTTT.

Ten or more counts support this clonotype. The chain has TRBV5-1 and TRBJ2-7; 8 bases agree with TRBD1. The germline CDR1 and CDR2 sequences are SGHRS and YFSETQ. The CDR3 extends over 15 amino acids. V shed 4 bases, J shed 2 bases, and the junction held 8 bases outside the gene matches. The CDR3 nucleotides are TGCGCCAGCAGCGCCGGACAGGGACGACCCTACGAGCAGTACTTC. Translated, it gives CASSAGQGRPYEQYF.

In its sample, this clonotype is medium-sized. V is TRBV14 and J is TRBJ2-7; D call uncertain. Trimming stripped 5 bases from V and 2 bases from J, with 4 bases between. The germline gives CDR1 SGHDN, CDR2 FVKESK. The CDR3 runs 11 residues. The CDR3 DNA reads as TGTGCCAGCAGCGGGGCCTACGAGCAGTACTTC. This encodes CASSGAYEQYF. The variable domain in full, completed from reference TRBV14 and TRBJ2-7, reads EAGVTQFPSHSVIEKGQTVTLRCDPISGHDNLYWYRRVMGKEIKFLLHFVKESKQDESGMPNNRFLAERTGGTYSTLKVQPAELEDSGVYFCASSGAYEQYFGPGTRLTVT.

This clonotype appeared many times. The chain couples TRBV6-1 to TRBJ2-5; TRBD2 matches at 9 bases. The V gene's germline CDR1 is MNHNS and CDR2 SASEGT. The CDR3 has 15 amino acids. Germline trimming cut 2 bases from V and 4 bases from J; bases unmatched to any gene: 5. The CDR3 nucleotides are TGTGCCAGCAGTGAAATGGGTAGCGGGAGAGAGACCCAGTACTTC. Protein: CASSEMGSGRETQYF.

This clonotype was counted many times. The V and J genes are TRBV7-9 and TRBJ2-7, with D possibly matching TRBD2 (5 bases). Trimming left V 5 bases short and J 6 bases short, with 14 bases between. The CDR3 sequence is 13 residues long. The germline V gene encodes CDR1 SEHNR and CDR2 FQNEAQ (reference sequence). CDR3 sequence: CASSRTARGEQYF. For the CDR3, the DNA is TGTGCCAGCAGCCGCACGGCCCGGGGCGAGCAGTACTTC. Drawing the rest from reference TRBV7-9 and TRBJ2-7, the complete variable domain is DTGVSQNPRHKITKRGQNVTFRCDPISEHNRLYWYRQTLGQGPEFLTYFQNEAQLEKSRLLSDRFSAERPKGSFSTLEIQRTEQGDSAMYLCASSRTARGEQYFGPGTRLTVT.

This clonotype came up many times. V usage is TRBV10-3 and J usage is TRBJ2-7; TRBD1 matches 7 bases. CDR1 is ENHRY and CDR2 is SYGVKD in the germline V gene. The CDR3 sequence is 14 residues long. J gave up 3 bases and V 4 bases, and 6 bases lay outside the gene matches. CDR3 sequence reads: CAISGVGGVYEQYF. In nucleotides, the CDR3 is TGTGCCATCAGTGGTGTAGGGGGCGTCTACGAGCAGTACTTC.